This TCR beta chain came from a study of cytomegalovirus exposure and HLA in healthy donors. The wider study: The 100 to 150 validation repertoires used the same platform as the roughly 670 first-cohort repertoires, a later analysis reported.

V shed 4 bases, J shed 4 bases, and the junction held 10 bases outside the gene matches. This CDR3 contains 16 residues. CDR1 SGHVS and CDR2 FNYEAQ come from the germline V gene. Notes on this clone: Its antigen is unidentified.

Findings and caveats of the study: According to the study, about 180 TCR beta chains were cytomegalovirus-associated.

The data were produced by immunoSEQ multiplex PCR, yet TCRdb's version contains in-frame clones alone and is incomplete. The profile shows some 250,000 clones, about 86% of them singletons. The clonotype was recovered from a woman in her twenties or thirties in good health and CMV-seropositive. V is TRBV7-6 and J is TRBJ2-3, with 8 nucleotides matching TRBD2. Source material: PBMCs. CDR3 residues: CASSSKAGEGADTQYF. The CDR3 DNA is TGTGCCAGCAGCTCAAAAGCGGGAGAGGGGGCAGATACGCAGTATTTT.